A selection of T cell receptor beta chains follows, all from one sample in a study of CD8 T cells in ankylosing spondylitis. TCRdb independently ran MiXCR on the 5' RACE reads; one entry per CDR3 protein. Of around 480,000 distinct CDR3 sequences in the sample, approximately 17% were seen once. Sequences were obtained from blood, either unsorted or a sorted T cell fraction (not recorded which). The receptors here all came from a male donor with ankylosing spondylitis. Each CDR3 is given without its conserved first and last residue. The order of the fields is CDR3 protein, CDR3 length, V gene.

ASPSDGLGGYEQY	13	TRBV5-1
ASSPRASYGYT	11	TRBV7-2
ASSSSDRKVVKNCF	14	TRBV5-5
ASSLSGPQETQY	12	TRBV5-6
ASSLKPGGSNTEAF	14	TRBV12-3/TRBV12-4
SAGIAGGLTDTQY	13	TRBV20-1
ASSLLVQETQY	11	TRBV12-3/TRBV12-4
ASSPSSEGGNEQF	13	TRBV6-1
ASGKRKQY	8	TRBV12-3/TRBV12-4
ATSDFLAGGTDTQY	14	TRBV24-1
ASSQGWKEKLF	11	TRBV19
ASTTRGGEQF	10	TRBV2
ASLGQGGNIQY	11	TRBV6-1
ASRATGTYEQY	11	TRBV25-1